A single sample is the source of the 14 T cell receptor beta chains below, sequenced in a study of cytotoxic CD8 clonotypes in ibrutinib-treated CLL. Data came from immunoSEQ multiplex PCR; TCRdb stores just in-frame clones and leaves some out. The table includes 25,000 to 30,000 clones, 85% detected once. The source was PBMCs, collected after 24 months of ibrutinib treatment. All receptors derive from a human donor with chronic lymphocytic leukemia.

This chain links TRBV5-1 with TRBJ1-6, with 10 positions matching TRBD1. The CDR3 loop spans 19 amino acids. J lost 0 bases, V lost 4 bases, and 10 bases had no gene match. CDR1 SGHRS and CDR2 YFSETQ come from the germline V gene. CDR3 protein: CASSAPRDRGSSYNSPLHF. The CDR3 coding sequence is TGCGCCAGCAGCGCGCCCCGGGACAGGGGCAGCTCCTATAATTCACCCCTCCACTTT.

The rearrangement joins TRBV9 to TRBJ2-1; 11 nucleotides align to TRBD2. This CDR3 is built from 18 residues. J was trimmed by 0 bases and V by 4 bases; bases with no gene match: 9. CDR1 is SGDLS, CDR2 YYNGEE, per germline. CDR3 DNA sequence: TGTGCCAGCAGCTCACGACTAGCGGGGTATAGCTCCTACAATGAGCAGTTCTTC. Residues: CASSSRLAGYSSYNEQFF.

Concerning this clone: The sample has other DNA sequences that encode this CDR3 too. The chain uses TRBV6-5 and TRBJ2-5; D unresolved. Germline V lookup: CDR1 MNHEY, CDR2 SVGAGI. The CDR3 sequence is 14 residues long. Trimming removed 7 bases at V and 2 bases at J, with 14 bases between. Here the CDR3 DNA reads TGTGCCAGCATCATTGGTAGGCAGCAAGAGACCCAGTACTTC. Translation: CASIIGRQQETQYF.

The chain employs TRBV11-2 and TRBJ2-3; D may be TRBD2 (5 bases). The CDR3 consists of 14 residues. The germline V gene has CDR1 SGHAT and CDR2 FQNNGV. V was trimmed by 0 bases and J by 5 bases, leaving 9 bases between them. The CDR3, as DNA: TGTGCCAGCAGCTTAGACAGGACTGGAGATACGCAGTATTTT. This encodes CASSLDRTGDTQYF.

The chain employs TRBV10-3 and TRBJ2-2; 7 nucleotides align to TRBD2. V shed 7 bases, J shed 0 bases, and the junction held 5 bases outside the gene matches. The length of the CDR3 is 15 residues. From germline, CDR1 is ENHRY and CDR2 SYGVKD. Written as DNA, the CDR3 is TGTGCCATCAAGACGGGGGGAACGAACACCGGGGAGCTGTTTTTT. It is translated as CAIKTGGTNTGELFF.

This chain connects TRBV30 to TRBJ2-1, with TRBD1 matching 7 bases. Germline CDR1 and CDR2: GTSNPN and SVGIG (reference sequence). V shed 3 bases, J shed 5 bases, and the junction held 10 bases outside the gene matches. The length of the CDR3 is 15 residues. Here the CDR3 DNA reads TGTGCCTGGAGCCCAACAGGGGCTCGGGACAATGAGCAGTTCTTC. Protein sequence: CAWSPTGARDNEQFF.

The V call is TRBV19, the J call TRBJ1-6; TRBD1 might be the D (5 bases). The CDR3 extends over 15 amino acids. With 3 bases removed from V and 10 bases from J, the gap between germline ends came to 16 bases. From germline, CDR1 is LNHDA and CDR2 SQIVND (reference sequence). The CDR3 DNA sequence: TGTGCCAGTAGTATTATGGTGGGGGGTGGATCACCCCTCCACTTT. Residues: CASSIMVGGGSPLHF.

The chain links TRBV5-6 to TRBJ1-5, with 10 positions matching TRBD1. V trimming: 5 bases; J trimming: 3 bases; junction bases outside the gene matches: 5. This CDR3 is built from 15 residues. Germline V gene lookup returns CDR1 SGHDT and CDR2 YYEEEE. CDR3 loop: CASSRDRGPNQPQHF. In nucleotides, the CDR3 is TGTGCCAGCAGTCGGGACAGGGGACCCAATCAGCCCCAGCATTTT.

By share, this clone counts as medium-sized. The gene calls are TRBV2 and TRBJ1-5, with TRBD1 as a possible D gene (6 bases). From germline, CDR1 is SNHLY and CDR2 FYNNEI. The V gene lost 4 bases and the J gene lost 5 bases, with 9 bases spanning the gap. The CDR3 consists of 13 residues. This CDR3 reads CASSVTGYQPQHF. CDR3 DNA sequence: TGTGCCAGCAGTGTAACAGGGTATCAGCCCCAGCATTTT. The whole variable domain, filled in from reference TRBV2 and TRBJ1-5, reads EPEVTQTPSHQVTQMGQEVILRCVPISNHLYFYWYRQILGQKVEFLVSFYNNEISEKSEIFDDQFSVERPDGSNFTLKIRSTKLEDSAMYFCASSVTGYQPQHFGDGTRLSIL.

The chain joins TRBV10-1 to TRBJ2-7; the D gene is possibly TRBD2 (5 bases). Trimming took 6 bases from V and 6 from J, leaving 24 bases between them. This CDR3 has 16 amino acids. Germline CDR1 is WNHNN and CDR2 is SYGVQD (reference sequence). CDR3: CASSARLPGEGGEQYF. CDR3 nucleotide sequence: TGCGCCAGCAGCGCCCGCCTCCCTGGTGAGGGCGGCGAGCAGTACTTC.

The chain carries TRBV5-6 and TRBJ2-7, with D perhaps TRBD2 (6 bases). The CDR3 sequence is 15 residues long. The germline gives CDR1 SGHDT, CDR2 YYEEEE. Deletions cut 0 bases from V and 3 bases from J, with 13 bases between. CDR3 sequence reads: CASSLGGLDYYEQYF. For the CDR3, the DNA is TGTGCCAGCAGCTTGGGGGGACTGGATTACTACGAGCAGTACTTC. The full variable domain, rest sourced from reference TRBV5-6 and TRBJ2-7, is DAGVTQSPTHLIKTRGQQVTLRCSPKSGHDTVSWYQQALGQGPQFIFQYYEEEERQRGNFPDRFSGHQFPNYSSELNVNALLLGDSALYLCASSLGGLDYYEQYFGPGTRLTVT.

This clone was counted between two and nine times. The chain combines TRBV28 with TRBJ2-1, with TRBD2 identical over 8 bases. V dropped 7 bases and J dropped 4; count of bases not matched to a gene: 6. Per the germline V gene, CDR1 is MDHEN and CDR2 is SYDVKM. The CDR3 loop spans 14 amino acids. CDR3 region: CASILTSGYNEQFF. As DNA, the CDR3 is TGTGCCAGCATACTCACTAGCGGTTACAATGAGCAGTTCTTC.

The chain employs TRBV11-3 and TRBJ2-3; D gene ambiguous. CDR1 and CDR2 (germline): SGHNT, YENEEA. Trimming removed 4 bases from V and 5 bases from J, with 13 bases in between. CDR3 length: 14 amino acids. The CDR3 spells CASSSLNNKDTQYF. CDR3 nucleotide sequence: TGTGCCAGCAGCTCACTAAATAATAAAGATACGCAGTATTTT. The entire variable domain, with the rest obtained from reference TRBV11-3 and TRBJ2-3, is as follows: EAGVVQSPRYKIIEKKQPVAFWCNPISGHNTLYWYLQNLGQGPELLIRYENEEAVDDSQLPKDRFSAERLKGVDSTLKIQPAELGDSAVYLCASSSLNNKDTQYFGPGTRLTVL.

The gene calls are TRBV9 and TRBJ2-2, with a tentative D call TRBD1 (5 bases). The germline V and J ends were trimmed by 0 bases and 0 bases, with 9 bases remaining between them. Germline CDR1 SGDLS, CDR2 YYNGEE. The CDR3 is 16 residues long. CDR3 coding DNA: TGTGCCAGCAGCGTAGGTTTCAGGGCGAACACCGGGGAGCTGTTTTTT. This codes for CASSVGFRANTGELFF.